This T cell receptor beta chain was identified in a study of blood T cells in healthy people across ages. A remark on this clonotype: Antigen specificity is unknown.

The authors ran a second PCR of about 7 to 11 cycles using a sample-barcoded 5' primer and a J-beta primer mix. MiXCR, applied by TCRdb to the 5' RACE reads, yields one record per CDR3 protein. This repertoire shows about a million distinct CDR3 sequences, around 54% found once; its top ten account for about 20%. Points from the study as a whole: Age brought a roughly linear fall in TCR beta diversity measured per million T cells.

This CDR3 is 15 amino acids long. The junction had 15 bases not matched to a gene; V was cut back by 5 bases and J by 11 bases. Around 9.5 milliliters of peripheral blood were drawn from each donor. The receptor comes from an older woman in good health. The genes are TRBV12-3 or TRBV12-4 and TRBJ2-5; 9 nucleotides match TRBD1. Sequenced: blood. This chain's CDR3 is CASSAIRDRAREQYF. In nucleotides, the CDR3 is TGTGCCAGCAGTGCTATCCGGGACAGGGCGCGGGAGCAGTACTTC.